The present T cell receptor (beta chain) was sequenced within a study of blood T cell repertoires in COVID-19. Whole-study context: In each case, the material was cDNA or gDNA derived from T cells, B-cell-depleted T cells, or PBMCs.

The V and J ends lost 10 bases and 1 base, in that order; junction bases with no gene match: 4. The CDR3 has 13 residues. Per the original methods: The authors estimated nucleated cell counts from reference gene primer amplification. The table came from immunoSEQ multiplex PCR; TCRdb's copy has only in-frame clones and leaves some out. Clonal size and the V and J genes are those of that table, whereas D and trimming came from the DNA. Found here are roughly 84,000 clones, 75% to 90% of them singletons; the top ten hold approximately 12%. The TCR originated in a woman between 35 and 50 years old with active or convalescent COVID-19. The sequencing sample was made of peripheral blood. V gene TRBV12-3 or TRBV12-4 combines with J gene TRBJ1-1, with 9 positions matching TRBD1. The CDR3 here is CAIQQGANTEAFF. The CDR3 DNA follows: TGTGCCATCCAACAGGGGGCGAACACTGAAGCTTTCTTT.